The 10 T cell receptor beta chains listed next were all sequenced from one sample in a study of Ad26.COV2.S vaccination and SARS-CoV-2 variants. The treatment was: roughly 19 received Ad26.COV2.S at low or high dose, single or two shots; about 5 received placebo; per-sample allocation not given. On day 63 after the first injection, vaccine and placebo recipients gave samples. Repertoires were generated with immunoSEQ multiplex PCR, while TCRdb's copy carries only in-frame clones and drops some. Of about 680,000 clones listed, roughly 90% are singletons. Specimen: peripheral blood, collected in a trial of Ad26.COV2.S vaccine versus placebo. Receptors were obtained from a person aged 18 to 59 who received the Ad26.COV2.S COVID-19 vaccine or a placebo.

Here the CDR3 reads CASSLDVTGGNSPLHF. The CDR3 DNA reads as TGCGCCAGCAGCTTGGACGTTACAGGGGGGAATTCACCCCTCCACTTT. The chain uses TRBV5-1 and TRBJ1-6; 8 bases map to TRBD1. CDR1 is SGHRS, CDR2 YFSETQ, per germline. The CDR3 is 16 amino acids. Losses at the gene ends were 0 bases for V and 7 bases for J; bases not matched to a gene: 6.

The CDR3 coding sequence is TGTGCCAGTAGTAAGGGACAGTTTACAGATACGCAGTATTTT. Translating it yields CASSKGQFTDTQYF. The chain carries TRBV19 and TRBJ2-3, with 7 nucleotides matching TRBD1. CDR3 length: 14 residues. With 4 bases clipped from V and 3 bases from J, the junction kept 4 bases outside the gene matches. The germline V gene encodes CDR1 LNHDA and CDR2 SQIVND (reference sequence).

This sequence joins TRBV6-2 or TRBV6-3 and TRBJ1-1, with D uncertain. The CDR3 is 14 residues long. Germline CDR1 reads MNHEY; CDR2 reads SVGEGT. V lost 6 bases to trimming and J lost 1 base, with 12 bases between them. In nucleotides, the CDR3 is TGTGCCAGCAGCCAGCTACACCGGAACACTGAAGCTTTCTTT. Residues: CASSQLHRNTEAFF.

This chain uses TRBV15 with TRBJ1-5; a possible D gene is TRBD1 (5 bases). V was pared by 0 bases and J by 3 bases, with 21 bases between. Looked up from germline, CDR1 is LNHNV and CDR2 is YYDKDF (reference sequence). The CDR3 sequence is 19 residues long. In DNA form, the CDR3 reads TGTGCCACCAGCAGAGATGCGGGACCGATAATGGAAAACAATCAGCCCCAGCATTTT. Protein product: CATSRDAGPIMENNQPQHF.

In this sample, this clone turned up once. J is TRBJ1-4 and V is TRBV5-1, with a tentative D call TRBD1 (6 bases). Germline loops: CDR1 SGHRS, CDR2 YFSETQ. V lost 4 bases to trimming and J lost 3 bases, with 13 bases between them. The CDR3 covers 15 residues. In DNA, the CDR3 is TGCGCCAGCAGCGCGGGACACTCCGCTAATGAAAAACTGTTTTTT. Protein sequence: CASSAGHSANEKLFF. The whole variable domain, remainder taken from reference TRBV5-1 and TRBJ1-4, is KAGVTQTPRYLIKTRGQQVTLSCSPISGHRSVSWYQQTPGQGLQFLFEYFSETQRNKGNFPGRFSGRQFSNSRSEMNVSTLELGDSALYLCASSAGHSANEKLFFGSGTQLSVL.

The CDR3 here is CASSGEGTDTGELFF. Written as DNA, the CDR3 is TGTGCCAGCAGCGGAGAGGGGACGGACACCGGGGAGCTGTTTTTT. The chain uses TRBV9 and TRBJ2-2; perhaps D is TRBD1 or TRBD2 (5 bases each). The CDR3 runs 15 residues. CDR1 and CDR2 from the germline V gene are SGDLS and YYNGEE. Trimming took 3 bases from V and 3 from J, leaving 12 bases between them.

The chain couples TRBV6-2 or TRBV6-3 to TRBJ1-5; no reliable D call. The ends were cut back, 5 bases at V and 4 bases at J, with 18 bases in the middle. This CDR3 has 16 amino acids. Germline V lookup: CDR1 MNHEY, CDR2 SVGEGT. The CDR3: CASSRDLPDGNQPQHF. The DNA for the CDR3 is TGTGCCAGCAGTCGAGACCTACCGGACGGAAATCAGCCCCAGCATTTT.

The J gene is TRBJ2-2, the V gene TRBV6-5; D tentatively reads TRBD1 or TRBD2 (6 bases each). The CDR3 spans 15 residues. Trimming stripped 5 bases from V and 8 bases from J, with 18 bases between. Germline CDR1 is MNHEY and CDR2 is SVGAGI. The CDR3 spells CASSPVEGGLGELFF. The CDR3 DNA reads as TGTGCCAGCAGTCCCGTGGAGGGGGGTTTGGGGGAGCTGTTTTTT.

This clone showed up just once. The chain has TRBV11-2 and TRBJ2-3; D gene ambiguous. This CDR3 comprises 12 residues. The germline V gene has CDR1 SGHAT and CDR2 FQNNGV. Trimming pared 1 base from V and 5 bases from J, leaving 4 bases between. CDR3 nucleotide sequence: TGTGCCAGCAGCTTAGGGAGAGATACGCAGTATTTT. It translates to CASSLGRDTQYF.

This sequence joins TRBV9 and TRBJ2-4; D is possibly TRBD1 (6 bases). The CDR3 extends over 17 amino acids. V was clipped by 4 bases and J by 2 bases, with 19 bases between them. Germline assignment: CDR1 SGDLS and CDR2 YYNGEE. CDR3 nucleotides: TGTGCCAGCAGCTTATCAGGGGACCCTTTTTCCAAAAACATTCAGTACTTC. This gives the protein CASSLSGDPFSKNIQYF.